Below are 8 T cell receptor beta chains sequenced from a single sample in a study of T-cell reconstitution after alpha-beta-depleted transplantation in children. Unique molecular identifiers were incorporated into the prepared TCRbeta library. TCRdb independently ran MiXCR on the PCR reads; one entry per CDR3 protein. The table shows roughly 500,000 distinct CDR3 sequences, with around an eighth occurring only once. The source was PBMCs from the stem cell graft donor, collected from the stem cell graft. Receptors were obtained from a human donor who donated a stem cell graft to a child with combined immunodeficiency.

There are many counts of this clonotype. The chain employs TRBV10-3 and TRBJ1-2, with 9 positions matching TRBD1. V lost 8 bases, J lost 5 bases, and 6 bases stayed unmatched. From germline, CDR1 is ENHRY and CDR2 SYGVKD. The CDR3 has 13 residues. CDR3 loop: CAISGQGNYGYTF. The CDR3 region has the DNA TGTGCCATCTCGGGACAGGGAAATTATGGCTACACCTTC.

This clonotype was observed many times. The chain recombines TRBV20-1 with TRBJ1-4; D not certain. The V end was cut by 6 bases, the J end by 7 bases, with 15 bases between. The CDR3 is made up of 13 amino acids. Germline V CDR1 and CDR2: DFQATT, SNEGSKA (reference sequence). The CDR3 is CSAKGQRGEKLFF. CDR3 nucleotide sequence: TGCAGTGCAAAGGGCCAAAGAGGTGAAAAACTGTTTTTT.

In this sample, this clonotype turned up a few times. The V and J genes are TRBV3-1 and TRBJ2-7, with D possibly being TRBD2 (6 bases). Germline V gene lookup returns CDR1 LGHDT and CDR2 YNNKEL (reference sequence). Trimming removed 4 bases from V and 4 bases from J, with 20 bases in between. The CDR3 spans 16 residues. The CDR3, as DNA: TGTGCCAGCAGCCCGGGGGTCCTACCCATGGATTACGAGCAGTACTTC. Its protein is CASSPGVLPMDYEQYF.

This clonotype was observed at least ten times. The genes are TRBV29-1 and TRBJ2-4, with no clear D. Germline lookup yields CDR1 SQVTM and CDR2 ANQGSEA. V was cut by 4 bases and J by 5 bases, with 15 bases left in between. This CDR3 region has 14 residues. The chain's CDR3 is CSVVVLGLQNIQYF. The CDR3 DNA reads as TGCAGCGTTGTAGTTCTGGGGTTGCAAAACATTCAGTACTTC.

This clonotype showed up just a few times. V gene TRBV6-1 combines with J gene TRBJ1-6; D is undetermined. CDR1 and CDR2 from the germline V gene are MNHNS and SASEGT. Trimming removed 10 bases from V and 4 bases from J, with 14 bases in between. The CDR3 is 14 amino acids. CDR3 sequence: CATQPGLYNSPLHF. The CDR3 DNA follows: TGTGCCACCCAACCTGGGCTGTATAATTCACCCCTCCACTTT.

The chain carries TRBV11-3 and TRBJ2-7; D gene ambiguous. The CDR3 has 16 residues. Trimming stripped 2 bases from V and 6 bases from J, with 20 bases between. Germline V gene data show CDR1 as SGHNT and CDR2 as YENEEA. The DNA of the CDR3 is TGTGCCAGCAGCTTATCTTGGGGAAAACTCACTCGCGAGCAGTACTTC. Translating it yields CASSLSWGKLTREQYF. The variable domain in full, completed from reference TRBV11-3 and TRBJ2-7, reads EAGVVQSPRYKIIEKKQPVAFWCNPISGHNTLYWYLQNLGQGPELLIRYENEEAVDDSQLPKDRFSAERLKGVDSTLKIQPAELGDSAVYLCASSLSWGKLTREQYFGPGTRLTVT.

This clonotype was observed at least ten times. The rearrangement links TRBV25-1 to TRBJ2-2; D unresolved. Germline CDR1 reads MGHDK; CDR2 reads SYGVNS. The CDR3 covers 13 residues. V was shortened by 2 bases and J by 7 bases, with 8 bases between the two germline ends. The CDR3 nucleotides are TGTGCCAGCAGTGAAAGGGCTAGCGGGGAGCTGTTTTTT. Translated: CASSERASGELFF.

The chain has TRBV5-1 and TRBJ2-5, with 7 bases lining up with TRBD1. The CDR3 has 16 amino acids. CDR1 and CDR2 from the germline V gene are SGHRS and YFSETQ. Trimming cost V 4 bases and J 5 bases; bases outside gene matches: 14. CDR3 DNA sequence: TGCGCCAGCAGCGTGACCTGGGACAGCCGAACGGAGACCCAGTACTTC. Protein product: CASSVTWDSRTETQYF.